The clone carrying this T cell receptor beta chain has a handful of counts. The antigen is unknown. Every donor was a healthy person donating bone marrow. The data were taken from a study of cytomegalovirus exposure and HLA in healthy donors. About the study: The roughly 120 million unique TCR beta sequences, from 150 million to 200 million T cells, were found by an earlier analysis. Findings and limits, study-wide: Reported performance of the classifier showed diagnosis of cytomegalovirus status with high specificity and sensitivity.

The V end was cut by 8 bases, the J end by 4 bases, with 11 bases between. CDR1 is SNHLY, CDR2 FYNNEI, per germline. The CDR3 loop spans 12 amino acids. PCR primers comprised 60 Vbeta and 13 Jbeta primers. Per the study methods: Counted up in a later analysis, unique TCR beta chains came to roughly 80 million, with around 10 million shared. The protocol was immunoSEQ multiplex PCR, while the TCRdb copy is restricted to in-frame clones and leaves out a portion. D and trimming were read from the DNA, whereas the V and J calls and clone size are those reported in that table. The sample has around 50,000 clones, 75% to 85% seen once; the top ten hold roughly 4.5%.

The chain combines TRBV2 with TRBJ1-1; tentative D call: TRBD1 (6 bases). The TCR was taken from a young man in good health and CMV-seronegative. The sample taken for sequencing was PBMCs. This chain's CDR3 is CASGQWSTEAFF. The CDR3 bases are TGTGCCAGCGGACAGTGGAGCACTGAAGCTTTCTTT.